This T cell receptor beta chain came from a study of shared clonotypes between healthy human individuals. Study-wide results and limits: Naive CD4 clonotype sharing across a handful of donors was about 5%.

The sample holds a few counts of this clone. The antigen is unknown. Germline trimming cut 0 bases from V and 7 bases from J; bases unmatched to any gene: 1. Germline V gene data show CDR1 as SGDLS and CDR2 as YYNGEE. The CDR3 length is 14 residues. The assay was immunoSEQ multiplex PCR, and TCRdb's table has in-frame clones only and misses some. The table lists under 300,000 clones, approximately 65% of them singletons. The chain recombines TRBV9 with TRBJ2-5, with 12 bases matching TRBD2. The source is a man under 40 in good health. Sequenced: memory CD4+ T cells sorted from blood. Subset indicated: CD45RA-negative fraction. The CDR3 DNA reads TGTGCCAGCAGCGTAGCTAGCGGGAGGGGGACCCAGTACTTC. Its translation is CASSVASGRGTQYF. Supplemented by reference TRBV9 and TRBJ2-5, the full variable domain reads DSGVTQTPKHLITATGQRVTLRCSPRSGDLSVYWYQQSLDQGLQFLIQYYNGEERAKGNILERFSAQQFPDLHSELNLSSLELGDSALYFCASSVASGRGTQYFGPGTRLLVL.